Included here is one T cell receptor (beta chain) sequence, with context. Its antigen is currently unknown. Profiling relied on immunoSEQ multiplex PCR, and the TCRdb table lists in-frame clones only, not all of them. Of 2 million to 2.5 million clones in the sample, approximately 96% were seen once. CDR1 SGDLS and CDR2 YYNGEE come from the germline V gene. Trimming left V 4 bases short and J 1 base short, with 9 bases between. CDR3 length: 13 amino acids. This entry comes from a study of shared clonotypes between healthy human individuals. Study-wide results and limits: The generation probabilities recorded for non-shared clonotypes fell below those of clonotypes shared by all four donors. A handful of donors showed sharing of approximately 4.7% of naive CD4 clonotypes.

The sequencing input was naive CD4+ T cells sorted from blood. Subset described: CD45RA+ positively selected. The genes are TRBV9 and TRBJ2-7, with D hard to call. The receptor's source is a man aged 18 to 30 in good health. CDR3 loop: CASSPAPSYEQYF. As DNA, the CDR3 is TGTGCCAGCAGCCCTGCCCCATCCTACGAGCAGTACTTC.